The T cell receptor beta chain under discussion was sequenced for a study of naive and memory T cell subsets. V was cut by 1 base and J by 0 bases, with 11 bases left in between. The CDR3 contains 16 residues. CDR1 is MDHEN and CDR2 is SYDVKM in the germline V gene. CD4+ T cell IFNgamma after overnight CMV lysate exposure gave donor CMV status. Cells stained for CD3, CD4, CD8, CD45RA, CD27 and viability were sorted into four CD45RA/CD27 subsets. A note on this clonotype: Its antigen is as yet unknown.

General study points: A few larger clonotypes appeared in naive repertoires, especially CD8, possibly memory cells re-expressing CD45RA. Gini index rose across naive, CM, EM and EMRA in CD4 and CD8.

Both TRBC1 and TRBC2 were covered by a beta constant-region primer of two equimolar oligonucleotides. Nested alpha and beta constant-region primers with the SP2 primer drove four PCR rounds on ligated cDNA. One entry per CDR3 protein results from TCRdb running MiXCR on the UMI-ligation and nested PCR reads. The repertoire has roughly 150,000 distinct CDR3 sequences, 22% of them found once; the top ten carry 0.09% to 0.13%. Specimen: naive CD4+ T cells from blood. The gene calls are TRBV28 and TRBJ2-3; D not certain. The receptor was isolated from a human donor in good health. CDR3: CASSLYRVTSTDTQYF. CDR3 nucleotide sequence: TGTGCCAGCAGTTTATATCGGGTTACTAGCACAGATACGCAGTATTTT.